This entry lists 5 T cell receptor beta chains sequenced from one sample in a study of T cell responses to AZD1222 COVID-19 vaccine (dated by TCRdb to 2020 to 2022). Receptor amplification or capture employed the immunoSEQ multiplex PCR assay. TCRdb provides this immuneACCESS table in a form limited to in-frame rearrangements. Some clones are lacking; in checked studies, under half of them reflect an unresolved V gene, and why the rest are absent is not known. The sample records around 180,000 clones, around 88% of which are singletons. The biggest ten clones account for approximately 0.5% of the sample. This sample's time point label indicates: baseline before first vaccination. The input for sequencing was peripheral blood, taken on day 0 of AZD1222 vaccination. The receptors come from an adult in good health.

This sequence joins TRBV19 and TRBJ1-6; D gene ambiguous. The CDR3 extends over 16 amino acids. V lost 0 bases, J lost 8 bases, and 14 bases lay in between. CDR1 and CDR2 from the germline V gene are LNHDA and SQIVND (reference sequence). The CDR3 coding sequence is TGTGCCAGTAGTATAGAGTTCGGGCGGTACGATTCACCCCTCCACTTT. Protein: CASSIEFGRYDSPLHF.

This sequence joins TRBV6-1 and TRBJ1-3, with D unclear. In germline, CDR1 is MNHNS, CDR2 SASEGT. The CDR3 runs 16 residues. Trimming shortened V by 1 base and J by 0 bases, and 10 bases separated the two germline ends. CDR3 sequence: CASSEVEVHSGNTIYF. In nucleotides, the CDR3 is TGTGCCAGCAGTGAAGTGGAGGTCCACTCTGGAAACACCATATATTTT.

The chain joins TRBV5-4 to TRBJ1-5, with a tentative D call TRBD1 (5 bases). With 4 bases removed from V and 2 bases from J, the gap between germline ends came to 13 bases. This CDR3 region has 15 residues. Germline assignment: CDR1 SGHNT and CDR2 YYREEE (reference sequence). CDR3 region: CASSGGLSGNQPQHF. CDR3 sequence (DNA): TGTGCCAGCAGCGGGGGACTGTCAGGCAATCAGCCCCAGCATTTT.

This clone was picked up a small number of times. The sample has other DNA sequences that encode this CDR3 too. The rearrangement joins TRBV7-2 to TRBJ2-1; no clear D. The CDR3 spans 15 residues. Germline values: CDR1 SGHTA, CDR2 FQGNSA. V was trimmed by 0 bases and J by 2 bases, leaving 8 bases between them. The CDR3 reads CASSLAFGPYNEQFF. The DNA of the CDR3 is TGTGCCAGCAGCTTAGCGTTCGGGCCCTACAATGAGCAGTTCTTC.

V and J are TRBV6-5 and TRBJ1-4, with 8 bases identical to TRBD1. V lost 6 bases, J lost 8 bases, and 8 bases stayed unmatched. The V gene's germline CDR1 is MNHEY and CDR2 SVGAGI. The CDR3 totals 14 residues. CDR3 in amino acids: CASRGQAGGEKLFF. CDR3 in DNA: TGTGCCAGCAGGGGACAGGCCGGGGGGGAAAAACTGTTTTTT.